This T cell receptor beta chain appears in the sequencing data of a study of blood T cell repertoires in COVID-19. Study background: Specimens from acute and convalescent COVID-19 originated in the United States, Italy and Spain. The analysed material was cDNA or gDNA that came from T cells, B-cell-depleted T cells, or PBMCs.

In the original analysis: Amplification with reference gene primers provided the estimates of nucleated cell counts. The method was immunoSEQ multiplex PCR; TCRdb's version includes in-frame clones alone and lacks a portion of them. V, J and clone size reflect that table, while D and trimming were determined from the DNA. This sample has tens of thousands of clones, with around nine tenths found just once. Sequenced sample: peripheral blood. The source is an elderly woman with active or convalescent COVID-19.

CDR3 protein: CASSEGRFNSPLHF. The CDR3, as DNA: TGTGCCAGCAGTGAGGGGAGATTTAATTCACCCCTCCACTTT. The chain joins TRBV2 to TRBJ1-6; D is ambiguous. V dropped 3 bases and J dropped 6 bases, with 9 bases sitting between them. The germline V gene has CDR1 SNHLY and CDR2 FYNNEI. The CDR3 runs to 14 residues.